What follows are 32 T cell receptor beta chains derived from one specimen sequenced in a study of blood T cell repertoires in COVID-19. TCRdb's copy holds only in-frame clones and misses some; the assay was immunoSEQ multiplex PCR. The table shows hundreds of thousands of clones, with approximately 89% occurring only once. Sequenced: PBMCs or T cells enriched from blood (not recorded which). The receptors were sampled from a man aged 40-49 years in a cohort exposed to, infected with or recovered from COVID-19 (not recorded which).

Only one count was recorded for this clone. The chain couples TRBV10-2 to TRBJ2-1, with TRBD2 identical over 10 bases. CDR1 is WSHSY and CDR2 is SAAADI in the germline V gene. Germline trimming cut 3 bases from V and 6 bases from J; bases unmatched to any gene: 5. This CDR3 is built from 15 residues. CDR3 DNA sequence: TGCGCCAGCAGTGAAGCGAGCGGGAGGGCCAATGAGCAGTTCTTC. Translated: CASSEASGRANEQFF.

The rearrangement links TRBV27 to TRBJ1-5, with D unresolved. V gave up 2 bases and J gave up 5 bases, with 7 bases separating them. Germline CDR1 MNHEY, CDR2 SMNVEV (reference sequence). The CDR3 has 13 amino acids. The CDR3 reads CASSLTVYQPQHF. Written as DNA, the CDR3 is TGTGCCAGCAGTTTAACAGTTTATCAGCCCCAGCATTTT.

V and J are TRBV30 and TRBJ1-2; 11 bases are shared with TRBD1. From germline, CDR1 is GTSNPN and CDR2 SVGIG (reference sequence). J was trimmed by 4 bases and V by 2 bases; bases with no gene match: 6. This CDR3 is 15 amino acids long. The CDR3 here is CAWSLTGTGGYGYTF. CDR3 DNA: TGTGCCTGGAGTCTTACCGGGACAGGGGGCTATGGCTACACCTTC.

The CDR3 DNA reads as TGTGCCATCAGTACCTGGGCGGGGAGCTACGAGCAGTACTTC. This gives the protein CAISTWAGSYEQYF. The gene calls are TRBV10-3 and TRBJ2-7, with a possible D match to TRBD2 (6 bases). The CDR3 is made up of 14 amino acids. Germline lookup yields CDR1 ENHRY and CDR2 SYGVKD. The V end was cut by 5 bases, the J end by 3 bases, with 14 bases between.

This clone occurred once. The chain combines TRBV18 with TRBJ2-1, with a tentative D call TRBD1 (6 bases). V lost 0 bases and J 3 bases, leaving 12 bases between the germline ends. From germline, CDR1 is KGHSH and CDR2 LQKENI. The CDR3 loop spans 16 amino acids. CDR3 in amino acids: CASSPPTTGNYNEQFF. The CDR3 DNA sequence: TGTGCCAGCTCACCACCGACGACAGGCAACTACAATGAGCAGTTCTTC.

This clone was seen just once. The chain employs TRBV18 and TRBJ1-2; the D is unclear. From germline, CDR1 is KGHSH and CDR2 LQKENI. The CDR3 covers 14 residues. V lost 2 bases to trimming and J lost 8 bases, with 15 bases between them. The CDR3 DNA is TGTGCCAGCTCACCATGGGGAGAGATGGGGGGCTACACCTTC. It is translated as CASSPWGEMGGYTF.

CDR3: CASMGQLSGNTIYF. DNA of the CDR3: TGCGCCAGCATGGGACAGCTCTCTGGAAACACCATATATTTT. This chain links TRBV10-1 with TRBJ1-3; 7 bases map to TRBD1. Unmatched junction bases numbered 3, after V lost 7 bases and J lost 0 bases. Looked up from germline, CDR1 is WNHNN and CDR2 is SYGVQD (reference sequence). CDR3 length: 14 residues.

In its sample, this clone was seen a few times. The V call is TRBV4-1, the J call TRBJ1-3, with TRBD1 matching over 9 bases. CDR3 size: 16 residues. The J segment lost 1 base and the V segment lost 7 bases, leaving 8 bases of the junction unmatched. Per the germline V gene, CDR1 is MGHRA and CDR2 is YSYEKL. CDR3 loop: CASTIDRGGSGNTIYF. The CDR3 DNA sequence: TGCGCCAGCACCATTGACAGGGGGGGATCTGGAAACACCATATATTTT.

The chain is built from TRBV6-5 and TRBJ2-1; possibly TRBD1 for D (5 bases). The CDR3 is 15 residues long. V was cut by 5 bases and J by 0 bases, with 11 bases left in between. Germline V CDR1 and CDR2: MNHEY, SVGAGI. CDR3 amino acids: CASSPTASSYNEQFF. The CDR3, as DNA: TGTGCCAGCAGTCCGACAGCGAGCTCCTACAATGAGCAGTTCTTC.

V and J are TRBV25-1 and TRBJ1-1; D not certain. The CDR3 consists of 16 residues. Germline CDR1 MGHDK, CDR2 SYGVNS. The V end was cut by 1 base, the J end by 2 bases, with 14 bases between. In DNA form, the CDR3 reads TGTGCCAGCAGTGAATGGTGGGCCAGTAGTAACACTGAAGCTTTCTTT. Translation gives CASSEWWASSNTEAFF. The variable domain in full, with the rest retrieved from reference TRBV25-1 and TRBJ1-1, is EADIYQTPRYLVIGTGKKITLECSQTMGHDKMYWYQQDPGMELHLIHYSYGVNSTEKGDLSSESTVSRIRTEHFPLTLESARPSHTSQYLCASSEWWASSNTEAFFGQGTRLTVV.

The chain carries TRBV6-6 and TRBJ2-7; 9 positions agree with TRBD1. Germline CDR1 is MNHNY and CDR2 is SVGAGI (reference sequence). The CDR3 covers 16 residues. V lost 2 bases and J lost 5; bases outside the gene matches: 10. CDR3 region: CASSYPGQGKENEQYF. CDR3 nucleotide sequence: TGTGCCAGCAGTTACCCAGGACAGGGGAAGGAGAACGAGCAGTACTTC.

This clone came up a few times. The rearrangement joins TRBV28 to TRBJ1-2, with a tentative D call TRBD1 (6 bases). The CDR3 length is 15 residues. The germline gives CDR1 MDHEN, CDR2 SYDVKM. Deletions cut 3 bases from V and 2 bases from J, with 13 bases between. CDR3 nucleotide sequence: TGTGCCAGCAGTTTGTCGGGGGGCGGAAACTATGGCTACACCTTC. Translation gives CASSLSGGGNYGYTF.

The J gene is TRBJ1-1, the V gene TRBV29-1; no clear D. CDR1 and CDR2 (germline): SQVTM, ANQGSEA. The CDR3 sequence is 12 residues long. Trimming pared 4 bases from V and 5 bases from J, leaving 11 bases between. Here the CDR3 reads CSVVFGETEAFF. For the CDR3, the DNA is TGCAGCGTTGTTTTTGGTGAGACTGAAGCTTTCTTT.

The J gene is TRBJ2-7, the V gene TRBV28; 9 nucleotides match TRBD1. Losses at the gene ends were 7 bases for V and 5 bases for J; bases not matched to a gene: 9. The germline CDR1 and CDR2 sequences are MDHEN and SYDVKM. This CDR3 spans 14 amino acids. The CDR3 sequence: CASTKGDRVHEQYF. Here the CDR3 DNA reads TGTGCCAGCACCAAAGGGGACAGGGTTCACGAGCAGTACTTC.

Concerning this clone itself: Different DNA sequences within this sample yield the same CDR3. CDR3 residues: CASSLTSGSNEQFF. In DNA, the CDR3 is TGCGCCAGCAGCCTAACTAGCGGGAGCAATGAGCAGTTCTTC. The rearrangement uses TRBV5-1 and TRBJ2-1; 11 bases align to TRBD2. The CDR3 contains 14 residues. Germline assignment: CDR1 SGHRS and CDR2 YFSETQ. V lost 4 bases and J lost 6; bases outside the gene matches: 3.

The V gene is TRBV27, the J gene TRBJ2-7; perhaps TRBD2 as D (6 bases). Trimming stripped 6 bases from V and 0 bases from J, with 12 bases between. The germline V gene has CDR1 MNHEY and CDR2 SMNVEV (reference sequence). CDR3 length: 14 amino acids. The CDR3 loop is CASSRDSSSYEQYF. The CDR3 nucleotides read TGTGCCAGCAGCCGGGACTCGAGCTCCTACGAGCAGTACTTC.

CDR3 nucleotide sequence: TGTGCCAGCAGTTCCATGCGCTCCTACGAGCAGTACTTC. Residues: CASSSMRSYEQYF. This chain uses TRBV6-5 with TRBJ2-7; D unclear. V was trimmed by 4 bases and J by 0 bases, leaving 7 bases between them. The CDR3 has 13 residues. Germline lookup yields CDR1 MNHEY and CDR2 SVGAGI.

The gene calls are TRBV30 and TRBJ2-3, with 15 bases identical to TRBD2. Germline V lookup: CDR1 GTSNPN, CDR2 SVGIG (reference sequence). V was pared by 2 bases and J by 7 bases, with 4 bases of the junction left unmatched. This CDR3 spans 15 amino acids. The CDR3 is CAWSTGTSGRNTQYF. The CDR3 DNA sequence: TGTGCCTGGAGTACCGGGACTAGCGGGAGGAATACGCAGTATTTT. Combining the CDR3 with reference TRBV30 and TRBJ2-3 gives the whole variable domain SQTIHQWPATLVQPVGSPLSLECTVEGTSNPNLYWYRQAAGRGLQLLFYSVGIGQISSEVPQNLSASRPQDRQFILSSKKLLLSDSGFYLCAWSTGTSGRNTQYFGPGTRLTVL.

The chain has TRBV19 and TRBJ1-2; D might be TRBD1 (5 bases). The CDR3 spans 15 residues. Germline CDR1 is LNHDA and CDR2 is SQIVND (reference sequence). V gave up 3 bases and J gave up 5 bases, with 16 bases separating them. CDR3 sequence: CASSITQGISYGYTF. The CDR3, as DNA: TGTGCCAGTAGTATTACCCAGGGAATATCGTATGGCTACACCTTC.

The count of this clone is one. The rearrangement joins TRBV10-3 to TRBJ2-3; 11 positions agree with TRBD2. V shed 6 bases and J 4 bases; nucleotides not matched to a gene: 18. Germline values: CDR1 ENHRY, CDR2 SYGVKD. CDR3 size: 19 residues. DNA of the CDR3: TGTGCCATCAGAGGACAAGGGACTAGCGGCCCCAAGCAGGCAGATACGCAGTATTTT. This translates into CAIRGQGTSGPKQADTQYF.

This clone was seen only a few times. This rearrangement joins TRBV10-3 to TRBJ2-7, with D perhaps matching TRBD2 (6 bases). The CDR3 consists of 15 residues. V was pared by 0 bases and J by 2 bases, with 11 bases between. The germline V gene has CDR1 ENHRY and CDR2 SYGVKD. This chain's CDR3 is CAISESAGNPYEQYF. The CDR3 nucleotides are TGTGCCATCAGTGAGTCCGCGGGGAACCCCTACGAGCAGTACTTC.

The CDR3 DNA follows: TGTGCCAGCGGACAGGAAAGGGGGAATTCACCCCTCCACTTT. Amino acid sequence: CASGQERGNSPLHF. The chain carries TRBV2 and TRBJ1-6; 7 bases align to TRBD1. Germline trimming cut 8 bases from V and 7 bases from J; bases unmatched to any gene: 8. The CDR3 has 14 residues. CDR1 and CDR2 (germline): SNHLY, FYNNEI.

This sequence joins TRBV5-1 and TRBJ2-1; 10 bases match TRBD2. There are 15 residues in the CDR3. The germline V gene has CDR1 SGHRS and CDR2 YFSETQ. After removal of 0 bases from V and 9 bases from J, the junction contained 6 bases not matched to a gene. CDR3 sequence: CASSLDLAGVGEQFF. In DNA, the CDR3 is TGCGCCAGCAGCTTGGACCTAGCGGGAGTTGGTGAGCAGTTCTTC.

For this clone: The same CDR3 arises from other DNA sequences in this sample as well. V usage is TRBV7-9 and J usage is TRBJ1-4, with TRBD1 identical over 8 bases. Germline CDR1 reads SEHNR; CDR2 reads FQNEAQ (reference sequence). The V gene end was trimmed by 5 bases and the J gene end by 5 bases; junction bases not matched to a gene: 4. CDR3 size: 14 residues. CDR3 amino acids: CASSPWTGNEKLFF. As DNA, the CDR3 is TGTGCCAGCAGCCCGTGGACAGGGAATGAAAAACTGTTTTTT.

This rearrangement joins TRBV28 to TRBJ1-1, with 7 bases that match TRBD1. The J segment lost 7 bases and the V segment lost 2 bases, leaving 7 bases of the junction unmatched. Germline loops: CDR1 MDHEN, CDR2 SYDVKM. This CDR3 region has 14 residues. CDR3 amino acids: CASSLGVRGLEAFF. In DNA, the CDR3 is TGTGCCAGCAGTTTAGGGGTGAGGGGGCTTGAAGCTTTCTTT.

The rearrangement uses TRBV7-9 and TRBJ1-1; D gene unclear. Germline V gives CDR1 SEHNR, CDR2 FQNEAQ (reference sequence). The CDR3 sequence is 13 residues long. V lost 5 bases and J 8 bases, leaving 15 bases between the germline ends. The CDR3 region is CASSPPPPREAFF. CDR3 sequence (DNA): TGTGCCAGCAGCCCACCGCCCCCCAGAGAAGCTTTCTTT.

The chain carries TRBV18 and TRBJ1-2, with TRBD1 as a possible D gene (5 bases). Trimming removed 4 bases from V and 0 bases from J, with 9 bases in between. Per the germline V gene, CDR1 is KGHSH and CDR2 is LQKENI. The CDR3 totals 14 residues. CDR3 in DNA: TGTGCCAGCTCACGGGCAGGGACTAACTATGGCTACACCTTC. The encoded protein is CASSRAGTNYGYTF.

The rearrangement links TRBV6-5 to TRBJ2-7, with 8 bases fitting TRBD1. CDR3 size: 13 residues. Trimming removed 6 bases from V and 2 bases from J; junction bases left unmatched: 3. The V gene's germline CDR1 is MNHEY and CDR2 SVGAGI. The CDR3 is CASRPGQAYEQYF. CDR3 DNA: TGTGCCAGCAGACCGGGACAGGCCTACGAGCAGTACTTC.

J is TRBJ2-1 and V is TRBV27, with 9 bases that match TRBD1. The CDR3 has 15 amino acids. The germline gives CDR1 MNHEY, CDR2 SMNVEV (reference sequence). J was trimmed by 1 base and V by 6 bases; bases with no gene match: 4. Here the CDR3 DNA reads TGTGCCAGCAGGAAACAGGGGGCGTCCTACAATGAGCAGTTCTTC. Protein sequence: CASRKQGASYNEQFF.

V usage is TRBV27 and J usage is TRBJ2-1; 9 nucleotides agree with TRBD2. The ends lost 6 bases at V and 8 bases at J; junction bases unmatched: 2. Per germline, CDR1 MNHEY and CDR2 SMNVEV (reference sequence). The CDR3 runs to 12 residues. In nucleotides, the CDR3 is TGTGCCAGCAGGCGGACTAGCGATGAGCAGTTCTTC. Its protein is CASRRTSDEQFF.

In its sample, this clone was seen a few times. The chain has TRBV3-1 (or the pseudogene TRBV3-2) and TRBJ1-6; the D gene is possibly TRBD1 (6 bases). Deletions cut 5 bases from V and 7 bases from J, with 12 bases between. From germline, CDR1 is LGHDT and CDR2 YNNKEL (reference sequence). CDR3 length: 14 residues. The CDR3 sequence is CASSKGGVNSPLHF. In DNA, the CDR3 is TGTGCCAGCAGCAAAGGGGGGGTCAATTCACCCCTCCACTTT.

V gene TRBV3-1 (or the pseudogene TRBV3-2) combines with J gene TRBJ1-6; D remains unclear. From germline, CDR1 is LGHDT and CDR2 YNNKEL (reference sequence). Deletions cut 2 bases from V and 6 bases from J, with 5 bases between. This CDR3 contains 13 residues. The CDR3 spells CASSQNSNSPLHF. The DNA of the CDR3 is TGTGCCAGCAGCCAAAACAGTAATTCACCCCTCCACTTT.